The rows below give T cell receptor beta chains drawn from one sample of a study of blood T cell repertoires in COVID-19. The table came from immunoSEQ multiplex PCR; TCRdb's copy has only in-frame clones and leaves some out. The data hold approximately 220,000 clones, with just under 90% observed a single time. Sequenced material: PBMCs or T cells enriched from blood (not recorded which). The receptors were sampled from a woman in her 30s with acute COVID-19. Both conserved end residues are part of each CDR3. D genes are given only for firm matches. Only part of the rows carry a size: once, few, many, or a class if the clone is expanded.

13	TRBD2	TRBJ2-1	.	TRBV11-1	CASSRGGYNEQFF	TGTGCCAGCAGCCGGGGGGGGTACAATGAGCAGTTCTTC
13	TRBD2	TRBJ2-7	.	TRBV11-2	CASSLERGEEQYF	TGTGCCAGCAGCCTAGAGCGGGGGGAGGAGCAGTACTTC
16	.	TRBJ1-6	.	TRBV4-1	CASSPWGSTASSPLHF	TGCGCCAGCAGCCCGTGGGGCAGCACCGCGAGTTCACCCCTCCACTTT
16	TRBD2	TRBJ2-3	once	TRBV11-1	CASSSWTSGATDTQYF	TGTGCCAGCAGCTCCTGGACTAGCGGGGCCACAGATACGCAGTATTTT
16	TRBD1	TRBJ1-2	.	TRBV19	CASSALDRTPNYGYTF	TGTGCCAGTAGTGCCCTGGACAGGACTCCTAACTATGGCTACACCTTC
13	.	TRBJ1-2	.	TRBV5-4	CASSSPRHDGYTF	TGTGCCAGCAGCTCCCCTAGGCATGATGGCTACACCTTC
15	.	TRBJ1-2	.	TRBV6-2/TRBV6-3	CASSYSSGARYGYTF	TGTGCCAGCAGTTACTCGTCAGGGGCTCGCTATGGCTACACCTTC
15	TRBD1	TRBJ1-6	.	TRBV18	CASSPEDRANSPLHF	TGTGCCAGCTCACCAGAGGACAGGGCCAATTCACCCCTCCACTTT
16	.	TRBJ2-7	.	TRBV19	CASSIAHMENPYEQYF	TGTGCCAGTAGTATAGCCCACATGGAGAACCCCTACGAGCAGTACTTC
16	TRBD1	TRBJ1-4	.	TRBV27	CASSFMWGTGGRKLFF	TGTGCCAGCAGTTTTATGTGGGGGACAGGGGGCCGTAAACTGTTTTTT
14	.	TRBJ1-4	.	TRBV5-5	CASSSGTGNEKLFF	TGTGCCAGCAGCTCAGGGACTGGCAATGAAAAACTGTTTTTT
14	.	TRBJ1-5	.	TRBV6-1	CASSERSSNQPQHF	TGTGCCAGCAGTGAACGTAGTAGCAATCAGCCCCAGCATTTT
16	TRBD2	TRBJ2-1	.	TRBV7-9	CASSFRRGGPVTEQFF	TGTGCCAGCAGCTTTCGGCGGGGGGGCCCAGTAACTGAGCAGTTCTTC
14	.	TRBJ1-5	.	TRBV30	CASSPGLQNQPQHF	TGTGCCTCAAGCCCGGGACTCCAAAATCAGCCCCAGCATTTT
15	.	TRBJ1-5	.	TRBV4-1	CASSLSGRENQPQHF	TGCGCCAGCAGCCTAAGCGGACGGGAGAATCAGCCCCAGCATTTT